What follows is one T cell receptor beta chain and its context. The record originates from a study of CD8+ T cells in alopecia areata. Study background: A regimen of oral tofacitinib, 5 to 10 mg twice daily, was given to treated patients.

V dropped 1 base and J dropped 8 bases, with 8 bases sitting between them. Per germline, CDR1 SQVTM and CDR2 ANQGSEA. CDR3 length: 12 amino acids. Once RNA had been extracted, it was reverse transcribed into cDNA to act as the sequencing template. Assay: immunoSEQ multiplex PCR; the TCRdb copy retains only in-frame clones and omits some. Among about 210,000 clones listed, around 57% were seen once. Noted treatment: oral pan-JAK inhibitor, 5-10 mg twice daily. Collected material from alopecia areata patients comprised lesional scalp punch biopsies and peripheral blood. The gene calls are TRBV29-1 and TRBJ1-4, with a tentative D call TRBD1 (5 bases). This receptor was taken from a human donor with alopecia areata. This sample comprised CD4+ T cells sorted from blood, obtained at week 4, from a patient treated with tofacitinib. CDR3 region: CSVEGQREKLFF. The CDR3 region has the DNA TGCAGCGTTGAAGGACAGAGAGAAAAACTGTTTTTT.